A single sample gave rise to the 26 T cell receptor beta chains below, sequenced in a study of regulatory T cells. Amplification used 52 TRBV primers and 13 TRBJ primers. Sequencing used immunoSEQ multiplex PCR; TCRdb keeps in-frame clones, though not all of them. The sample lists about 28,000 clones, roughly 92% occurring once. Antigen specificity for these receptors is unknown. Overall study results and limits: In CD3G-deficient patients, conventional CD4+ T cells were enriched for hydrophobic CDR3 residues at positions 6 and 7.

The material sequenced was conventional CD4+ T cells sorted from blood. The source of these receptors is a person aged 18 to 35 with CD3G deficiency.

The V call is TRBV5-1, the J call TRBJ2-3; D is unresolved. CDR1 is SGHRS, CDR2 YFSETQ, per germline. The CDR3 runs 13 residues. Trimming stripped 4 bases from V and 2 bases from J, with 8 bases between. The CDR3 here is CASSNLITDTQYF. The DNA of the CDR3 is TGCGCCAGCAGCAACCTCATCACAGATACGCAGTATTTT.

The CDR3 DNA follows: TGTGCCAGTAATACCGGGACAGGGGGCGAGCAGTACTTC. As protein: CASNTGTGGEQYF. This chain uses TRBV19 with TRBJ2-7; TRBD1 agrees at 11 bases. The CDR3 length is 13 residues. From germline, CDR1 is LNHDA and CDR2 SQIVND (reference sequence). The V and J ends lost 7 bases and 6 bases, in that order; junction bases with no gene match: 5.

The V call is TRBV6-8, the J call TRBJ2-7; no reliable D call. The CDR3 has 10 amino acids. CDR1 is MNHGY and CDR2 is SAAAGT in the germline V gene. Trimming shortened V by 9 bases and J by 1 base, and 4 bases separated the two germline ends. CDR3 bases: TGTGCCAGTGAGTCCTACGAGCAGTACTTC. Its translation: CASESYEQYF.

The V call is TRBV13, the J call TRBJ1-2; a weak D match, TRBD1 (5 bases). Deletions cut 5 bases from V and 6 bases from J, with 10 bases between. The CDR3 contains 12 residues. Germline loops: CDR1 PRHDT, CDR2 FYEKMQ (reference sequence). Here the CDR3 DNA reads TGTGCCAGCAGCCCGGGAGGGGATGGCTACACCTTC. Amino acids: CASSPGGDGYTF.

V usage is TRBV9 and J usage is TRBJ1-6; D not certain. The CDR3 consists of 15 residues. V was shortened by 1 base and J by 3 bases, with 8 bases between the two germline ends. CDR1 is SGDLS and CDR2 is YYNGEE in the germline V gene. CDR3 sequence (DNA): TGTGCCAGCAGCGTATCCGAGAACTATAATTCACCCCTCCACTTT. Amino acids: CASSVSENYNSPLHF.

The V gene is TRBV5-4, the J gene TRBJ2-2, with D possibly TRBD2 on 6 matching bases. CDR3 length: 17 amino acids. V dropped 0 bases and J dropped 6 bases, with 18 bases sitting between them. Per germline, CDR1 SGHNT and CDR2 YYREEE (reference sequence). The chain's CDR3 is CASSLAALAPTAGELFF. The CDR3 DNA reads TGTGCCAGCAGCTTGGCCGCGCTAGCGCCTACGGCCGGGGAGCTGTTTTTT.

This clone is labeled medium-sized. The V and J genes are TRBV27 and TRBJ1-2; 8 bases fit TRBD1. The CDR3 length is 15 residues. The V gene's germline CDR1 is MNHEY and CDR2 SMNVEV (reference sequence). V was pared by 4 bases and J by 4 bases, with 8 bases of the junction left unmatched. The CDR3 loop reads CASSWGTGKPYGYTF. For the CDR3, the DNA is TGTGCCAGCAGTTGGGGGACAGGAAAGCCCTATGGCTACACCTTC.

The rearrangement links TRBV30 to TRBJ2-2; 8 nucleotides align to TRBD1. CDR1 and CDR2 from the germline V gene are GTSNPN and SVGIG (reference sequence). This CDR3 spans 18 amino acids. V shed 0 bases and J 6 bases; nucleotides not matched to a gene: 15. This CDR3 is CAWSVGTGFFMWAGELFF. For the CDR3, the DNA is TGTGCCTGGAGTGTAGGGACAGGTTTCTTTATGTGGGCCGGGGAGCTGTTTTTT.

The J gene is TRBJ1-2, the V gene TRBV7-2, with D unresolved. The CDR3 is 14 amino acids. V lost 4 bases and J 4 bases, leaving 13 bases between the germline ends. Germline V gives CDR1 SGHTA, CDR2 FQGNSA. The CDR3 nucleotides are TGTGCCAGCAGCTCCCCCGGCGGGGTCTATGGCTACACCTTC. Translated, it gives CASSSPGGVYGYTF.

The J gene is TRBJ2-7, the V gene TRBV28; D may match TRBD1 or TRBD2 (7 bases each). Trimming took off 5 bases at V and 3 bases at J, with 17 bases between the two ends. Per germline, CDR1 MDHEN and CDR2 SYDVKM. The CDR3 length is 15 residues. CDR3 nucleotide sequence: TGTGCCAGCAGTCCATCGGGGAGGGGGCTCTACGAGCAGTACTTC. Translating it yields CASSPSGRGLYEQYF.

The chain has TRBV7-6 and TRBJ2-5; 9 positions match TRBD2. The length of the CDR3 is 16 residues. J lost 2 bases, V lost 5 bases, and 9 bases had no gene match. Germline lookup yields CDR1 SGHVS and CDR2 FNYEAQ. CDR3 sequence (DNA): TGTGCCAGCAGCGCCTGGGGGAGCGGGGGGCAAGAGACCCAGTACTTC. Amino acid sequence: CASSAWGSGGQETQYF. Complete variable domain (other parts from reference TRBV7-6 and TRBJ2-5): GAGVSQSPRYKVTKRGQDVALRCDPISGHVSLYWYRQALGQGPEFLTYFNYEAQQDKSGLPNDRFSAERPEGSISTLTIQRTEQRDSAMYRCASSAWGSGGQETQYFGPGTRLLVL.

In its sample, this clone was seen once. This sequence joins TRBV7-8 and TRBJ2-5, with 9 bases lining up with TRBD1. The J segment lost 4 bases and the V segment lost 2 bases, leaving 11 bases of the junction unmatched. The CDR3 runs to 17 residues. Germline assignment: CDR1 SGHVS and CDR2 FQNEAQ. Here the CDR3 reads CASSLSTPGQGRETQYF. The CDR3 DNA sequence: TGTGCCAGCAGCTTATCTACACCGGGACAGGGAAGAGAGACCCAGTACTTC.

This clone was detected once. This chain links TRBV21-1 with TRBJ2-7; the D call TRBD1 from the table was never checked on the DNA. TRBV21-1 is classified as a pseudogene. The CDR3 is 17 amino acids. The CDR3 sequence: CASSTILKRGTAYEQYV. The CDR3 region has the DNA TGTGCCAGCAGCACTATCTTAAAAAGGGGGACAGCCTACGAGCAGTACGTC.

The V call is TRBV5-1, the J call TRBJ2-1; D may correspond to TRBD1 or TRBD2 (5 bases each). V was trimmed by 0 bases and J by 9 bases, leaving 10 bases between them. Germline-derived CDR1 and CDR2 are SGHRS and YFSETQ. The CDR3 contains 13 residues. Written as DNA, the CDR3 is TGCGCCAGCAGCTTGGGTGGGGCGGGTGAGCAGTTCTTC. It codes for CASSLGGAGEQFF. The complete variable domain, with remaining parts taken from reference TRBV5-1 and TRBJ2-1, reads KAGVTQTPRYLIKTRGQQVTLSCSPISGHRSVSWYQQTPGQGLQFLFEYFSETQRNKGNFPGRFSGRQFSNSRSEMNVSTLELGDSALYLCASSLGGAGEQFFGPGTRLTVL.

This clone has only one observation. The chain uses TRBV28 and TRBJ2-7, with a weak D call TRBD2 (6 bases). The CDR3 length is 13 residues. Germline CDR1 reads MDHEN; CDR2 reads SYDVKM. Trimming cost V 6 bases and J 5 bases, with 14 bases left between them. The CDR3 region has the DNA TGTGCCAGCAGGGGGCCCGGGAGACACGAGCAGTACTTC. Translated: CASRGPGRHEQYF.

This chain uses TRBV5-1 with TRBJ2-3; 15 positions agree with TRBD2. V dropped 3 bases and J dropped 3; count of bases not matched to a gene: 5. The CDR3 covers 17 residues. The V gene's germline CDR1 is SGHRS and CDR2 YFSETQ. CDR3 DNA: TGCGCCAGCAGCTCCGGGACTAGCGGGAGGAGAACAGATACGCAGTATTTT. Its protein is CASSSGTSGRRTDTQYF.

The chain couples TRBV28 to TRBJ2-7, with D perhaps matching TRBD2 (6 bases). Germline V CDR1 and CDR2: MDHEN, SYDVKM. This CDR3 spans 15 amino acids. Trimming shortened V by 1 base and J by 5 bases, and 15 bases separated the two germline ends. CDR3 loop: CASSLSAGPLHEQYF. The CDR3 coding sequence is TGTGCCAGCAGTTTATCAGCGGGCCCACTCCACGAGCAGTACTTC.

The rearrangement uses TRBV18 and TRBJ2-2; D uncertain. The CDR3 is made up of 13 amino acids. Germline V gives CDR1 KGHSH, CDR2 LQKENI. Trimming removed 1 base from V and 3 bases from J, with 3 bases in between. DNA for the CDR3: TGTGCCAGCTCACCACGGGACACCGGGGAGCTGTTTTTT. Protein sequence: CASSPRDTGELFF.

The chain couples TRBV6-1 to TRBJ1-1, with D possibly matching TRBD1 (5 bases). The CDR3 loop spans 14 amino acids. The V end lost 3 bases, the J end lost 1 base, and 9 bases lay between the germline ends. Looked up from germline, CDR1 is MNHNS and CDR2 is SASEGT. Here the CDR3 reads CASSEEGTNTEAFF. For the CDR3, the DNA is TGTGCCAGCAGTGAGGAGGGGACGAACACTGAAGCTTTCTTT.

The chain is built from TRBV2 and TRBJ2-1; 12 nucleotides match TRBD2. The CDR3 totals 15 residues. Germline V gene sequence: CDR1 SNHLY, CDR2 FYNNEI. Trimming cost V 7 bases and J 6 bases; bases outside gene matches: 7. The CDR3 DNA is TGTGCCAGCACCAAAGGACTAGCGGGGATCAATGAGCAGTTCTTC. It specifies CASTKGLAGINEQFF.

This chain uses TRBV30 with TRBJ1-5; D gene ambiguous. Trimming shortened V by 2 bases and J by 6 bases, and 11 bases separated the two germline ends. Germline V CDR1 and CDR2: GTSNPN, SVGIG (reference sequence). The CDR3 is 13 amino acids. The CDR3 spells CAWSFDLGQPQHF. CDR3 nucleotides: TGTGCCTGGAGTTTTGATTTGGGTCAGCCCCAGCATTTT.

The chain recombines TRBV4-3 with TRBJ2-1; D may be TRBD2 (5 bases). Germline loops: CDR1 LGHNA, CDR2 YSLEER. This CDR3 contains 18 residues. Trimming removed 1 base at V and 2 bases at J, with 18 bases between. In DNA form, the CDR3 reads TGCGCCAGCAGCCAAGGCCCCCCCCTAGCTGGGACCTACAATGAGCAGTTCTTC. Residues: CASSQGPPLAGTYNEQFF.

V is TRBV6-1 and J is TRBJ2-7, with TRBD1 matching 9 bases. The CDR3 is made up of 14 amino acids. Germline CDR1 and CDR2: MNHNS and SASEGT. J gave up 2 bases and V 5 bases, and 4 bases lay outside the gene matches. CDR3 in amino acids: CASSSGTGPYEQYF. CDR3 nucleotides: TGTGCCAGCAGTTCCGGGACAGGGCCCTACGAGCAGTACTTC.

The rearrangement links TRBV20-1 to TRBJ2-5, with D maybe TRBD2 (5 bases). The CDR3 consists of 11 residues. Per germline, CDR1 DFQATT and CDR2 SNEGSKA (reference sequence). V was trimmed by 4 bases and J by 5 bases, leaving 8 bases between them. The CDR3 loop is CSAIRRETQYF. The CDR3 nucleotides are TGCAGTGCTATTCGGAGGGAGACCCAGTACTTC.

This chain connects TRBV19 to TRBJ1-1, with 7 bases fitting TRBD1. Unmatched junction bases numbered 5, after V lost 6 bases and J lost 1 base. CDR3 length equals 14 residues. The germline CDR1 and CDR2 sequences are LNHDA and SQIVND (reference sequence). The CDR3 DNA reads TGTGCCAGTAGCCCCGGGACAGAGAACACTGAAGCTTTCTTT. This sequence encodes CASSPGTENTEAFF.

Concerning this clone: Other DNA sequences from this sample encode an identical CDR3 as well. CDR3 DNA: TGTGCCAGCTCACCAACGACAGATACGCAGTATTTT. As protein: CASSPTTDTQYF. The chain links TRBV18 to TRBJ2-3; D gene unclear. The V end was cut by 2 bases, the J end by 3 bases, with 3 bases between. This CDR3 spans 12 amino acids. Germline V gene data show CDR1 as KGHSH and CDR2 as LQKENI.